The T cell receptor beta chain under discussion was sequenced for a study of blood T cell repertoires in COVID-19. Sequencing used immunoSEQ multiplex PCR; TCRdb keeps in-frame clones, though not all of them. The sample has around 120,000 clones, 85% to 90% seen once. V shed 4 bases and J shed 2 bases, with 12 bases lying between them. The CDR3 length is 14 residues. Germline CDR1 is SGHRS and CDR2 is YFSETQ. The sequencing input was peripheral blood. The receptor comes from a woman aged 55-69 years with COVID-19, enrolled during active disease. V usage is TRBV5-1 and J usage is TRBJ2-5; the D gene is possibly TRBD1 (5 bases). CDR3 residues: CASSQDNVQETQYF. CDR3 in DNA: TGCGCCAGCAGCCAGGACAATGTTCAAGAGACCCAGTACTTC.